What follows are 29 T cell receptor beta chains derived from one specimen sequenced in a study of OX40 agonist ivuxolimab in advanced cancers. The receptor library was made with the immunoSEQ multiplex PCR assay. The table comes from immuneACCESS by way of TCRdb, which keeps in-frame sequences with V and J called. Part of the clones is missing from these tables; in studies checked, under half for an unresolved V gene and the rest for unknown reasons. For this sample the table gives approximately 100,000 clones, of which roughly 88% were detected only once. Around 4% of the sample goes to the ten largest clones. The specimen comprised CD4+ or CD8+ T cells sorted from blood, sampled in a trial of the OX40 agonist ivuxolimab. The receptors come from an adult with an advanced solid tumor such as melanoma, head and neck, liver or kidney cancer.

The CDR3 DNA reads as TGTGCCAGCAGCTACTCGGGCGGACAGGAGTATGGCTACACCTTC. The encoded protein is CASSYSGGQEYGYTF. The rearrangement links TRBV7-8 to TRBJ1-2; 7 bases line up with TRBD1. V dropped 4 bases and J dropped 5; count of bases not matched to a gene: 10. The CDR3 has 15 residues. The V gene's germline CDR1 is SGHVS and CDR2 FQNEAQ.

This chain joins TRBV7-2 and TRBJ2-7, with 9 bases aligning to TRBD1. Germline loops: CDR1 SGHTA, CDR2 FQGNSA. The CDR3 consists of 16 residues. The ends lost 5 bases at V and 5 bases at J; junction bases unmatched: 13. The CDR3 DNA is TGTGCCAGCAGCCCGGCGCTGGGGACAGGGATCGACGAGCAGTACTTC. Amino acid sequence: CASSPALGTGIDEQYF.

This rearrangement joins TRBV5-1 to TRBJ2-1; D gene ambiguous. The CDR3 runs to 12 residues. Germline values: CDR1 SGHRS, CDR2 YFSETQ. The V end lost 1 base, the J end lost 9 bases, and 8 bases lay between the germline ends. In DNA, the CDR3 is TGCGCCAGCAGCTTGAGTAGCCTTGAGCAGTTCTTC. It codes for CASSLSSLEQFF.

The chain is built from TRBV30 and TRBJ2-3; D is unclear. The CDR3 extends over 15 amino acids. Germline-derived CDR1 and CDR2 are GTSNPN and SVGIG (reference sequence). V was pared by 0 bases and J by 2 bases, with 12 bases between. This CDR3 reads CAWSVLDPYTDTQYF. The CDR3 DNA reads TGTGCCTGGAGTGTACTGGACCCCTACACAGATACGCAGTATTTT.

The chain combines TRBV6-1 with TRBJ2-1; TRBD2 is a possible D gene (7 bases). This CDR3 is 16 amino acids long. V dropped 0 bases and J dropped 0 bases, with 9 bases sitting between them. CDR1 is MNHNS and CDR2 is SASEGT in the germline V gene. In DNA form, the CDR3 reads TGTGCCAGCAGTGAAGCAGGGGGGGCCTCCTACAATGAGCAGTTCTTC. It codes for CASSEAGGASYNEQFF.

The chain uses TRBV2 and TRBJ1-5; D not resolved. The CDR3 is 13 residues long. Germline V gives CDR1 SNHLY, CDR2 FYNNEI. V was clipped by 8 bases and J by 0 bases, with 8 bases between them. The CDR3 region is CASQDDSNQPQHF. In DNA, the CDR3 is TGTGCCAGCCAGGACGATAGCAATCAGCCCCAGCATTTT.

This rearrangement joins TRBV27 to TRBJ2-7; D tentatively reads TRBD1 or TRBD2 (6 bases each). The V gene lost 5 bases and the J gene lost 2 bases, with 19 bases spanning the gap. Germline lookup yields CDR1 MNHEY and CDR2 SMNVEV (reference sequence). This CDR3 is built from 16 residues. The CDR3 sequence: CASSPLTGRETYEQYF. For the CDR3, the DNA is TGTGCCAGCAGTCCCCTGACAGGCCGGGAGACCTACGAGCAGTACTTC.

This rearrangement joins TRBV7-2 to TRBJ2-3; D remains unclear. Trimming took off 1 base at V and 5 bases at J, with 4 bases between the two ends. This CDR3 contains 12 residues. Germline CDR1 and CDR2: SGHTA and FQGNSA. The CDR3 reads CASSLGLDTQYF. The CDR3 region has the DNA TGTGCCAGCAGCTTAGGGCTAGATACGCAGTATTTT.

The V call is TRBV5-1, the J call TRBJ1-1; possible D gene TRBD1, 6 bases. Between the trimmed V and J ends, which lost 0 bases and 2 bases, there was a span of 11 bases. The length of the CDR3 is 15 residues. CDR1 and CDR2 from the germline V gene are SGHRS and YFSETQ. The CDR3: CASSLGSGHNTEAFF. The CDR3, as DNA: TGCGCCAGCAGCTTGGGTTCGGGACATAACACTGAAGCTTTCTTT.

This chain connects TRBV2 to TRBJ2-7; D possibly uses TRBD1 or TRBD2 (6 bases each). The CDR3 has 12 residues. Trimming removed 11 bases at V and 12 bases at J, with 23 bases between. CDR1 is SNHLY, CDR2 FYNNEI, per germline. The CDR3 nucleotides are TGTGCCGGCGGGAATTGGGGGCGGGTCCGGTACTTC. It encodes CAGGNWGRVRYF.

This sequence joins TRBV28 and TRBJ2-7, with D possibly being TRBD2 (6 bases). V gave up 5 bases and J gave up 3 bases, with 11 bases separating them. This CDR3 has 13 amino acids. Germline V gene sequence: CDR1 MDHEN, CDR2 SYDVKM. The CDR3 loop reads CASSAGGDYEQYF. CDR3 in DNA: TGTGCCAGCAGTGCGGGCGGGGACTACGAGCAGTACTTC.

The chain employs TRBV4-1 and TRBJ2-7, with D tentatively TRBD2 (6 bases). The V end was cut by 4 bases, the J end by 3 bases, with 10 bases between. CDR1 is MGHRA and CDR2 is YSYEKL in the germline V gene. The CDR3 sequence is 13 residues long. CDR3 in amino acids: CASSLPGVYEQYF. The DNA for the CDR3 is TGCGCCAGCAGCCTCCCGGGGGTCTACGAGCAGTACTTC.

The V gene is TRBV19, the J gene TRBJ2-7, with 9 positions matching TRBD1. The CDR3 sequence is 15 residues long. Germline-derived CDR1 and CDR2 are LNHDA and SQIVND (reference sequence). V lost 6 bases and J lost 7; bases outside the gene matches: 13. This CDR3 reads CASRNSRTGAAEQYF. The DNA for the CDR3 is TGTGCCAGTAGGAATTCTAGGACAGGGGCGGCGGAGCAGTACTTC.

The gene calls are TRBV21-1 and TRBJ1-2. TRBV21-1 is tagged as a pseudogene. The CDR3 length is 14 residues. CDR3 residues: CASSKEEVHYGYTF. CDR3 in DNA: TGTGCCAGCAGCAAAGAGGAGGTACACTATGGCTACACCTTC.

V usage is TRBV6-4 and J usage is TRBJ2-3; 9 bases agree with TRBD1. The CDR3 contains 15 residues. J gave up 4 bases and V 2 bases, and 4 bases lay outside the gene matches. Germline V gene sequence: CDR1 MRHNA, CDR2 SNTAGT. The CDR3, as DNA: TGTGCCAGCAGTGACCGGGGACAGGGTTCAGATACGCAGTATTTT. This codes for CASSDRGQGSDTQYF.

As to this clone: The junction and the germline gene differ at one end; a read error may be behind it. V gene TRBV6-4 combines with J gene TRBJ2-7; 9 bases line up with TRBD2. From germline, CDR1 is MRHNA and CDR2 SNTAGT. This CDR3 has 17 residues. CDR3 DNA: TGTGCCAGCAATGACTTACTAGCGGGCCTAAAAGGCTACGAGCAGTACTTC. Translation: CASNDLLAGLKGYEQYF.

The V gene is TRBV9, the J gene TRBJ2-7; 9 bases are shared with TRBD2. CDR3 length: 15 residues. CDR1 and CDR2 from the germline V gene are SGDLS and YYNGEE. With 4 bases clipped from V and 5 bases from J, the junction kept 10 bases outside the gene matches. The CDR3 DNA sequence: TGTGCCAGCAGCCCGCGGGGGGGGCGAGGGAACGAGCAGTACTTC. The encoded protein is CASSPRGGRGNEQYF.

The chain is built from TRBV11-3 and TRBJ1-4; the D gene is possibly TRBD1 (5 bases). Germline loops: CDR1 SGHNT, CDR2 YENEEA. This CDR3 has 16 residues. Trimming removed 3 bases at V and 5 bases at J, with 16 bases between. Here the CDR3 reads CASSLGDRWENEKLFF. CDR3 DNA sequence: TGTGCCAGCAGCTTGGGAGACAGATGGGAAAATGAAAAACTGTTTTTT.

The chain has TRBV7-2 and TRBJ2-6; TRBD1 is a possible D gene (6 bases). The V end was cut by 4 bases, the J end by 2 bases, with 6 bases between. The CDR3 is 14 residues long. The germline CDR1 and CDR2 sequences are SGHTA and FQGNSA. The DNA for the CDR3 is TGTGCCAGCAGCTCAGGGGCTGGGGCCAACGTCCTGACTTTC. Translating gives CASSSGAGANVLTF.

The gene calls are TRBV7-2 and TRBJ2-3, with 10 bases that match TRBD2. The V gene end was trimmed by 1 base and the J gene end by 0 bases; junction bases not matched to a gene: 4. The CDR3 runs 17 residues. Germline CDR1 is SGHTA and CDR2 is FQGNSA. CDR3 sequence reads: CASSLGASGSSTDTQYF. The CDR3 bases are TGTGCCAGCAGCTTAGGGGCTAGCGGGAGTAGCACAGATACGCAGTATTTT.

This sequence joins TRBV11-2 and TRBJ2-3, with 12 bases aligning to TRBD2. The V gene end was trimmed by 1 base and the J gene end by 5 bases; junction bases not matched to a gene: 7. There are 17 residues in the CDR3. Germline V CDR1 and CDR2: SGHAT, FQNNGV. DNA for the CDR3: TGTGCCAGCAGCTTAGCAGTGGCTAGCGGGAGGGGAGATACGCAGTATTTT. It is translated as CASSLAVASGRGDTQYF.

V and J are TRBV5-6 and TRBJ2-7, with unresolved D. In germline, CDR1 is SGHDT, CDR2 YYEEEE. V was pared by 4 bases and J by 0 bases, with 14 bases between. This CDR3 has 15 residues. The CDR3 DNA reads TGTGCCAGCAGCCCCGTACATACAAGCTCCTACGAGCAGTACTTC. This gives the protein CASSPVHTSSYEQYF.

This clone was seen just once. The V call is TRBV7-3, the J call TRBJ2-3, with D maybe TRBD2 (6 bases). Germline V CDR1 and CDR2: SGHTA, FQGTGA. The V and J ends lost 4 bases and 1 base respectively, with 12 bases between them. The CDR3 sequence is 15 residues long. CDR3 sequence: CASSSLGEGTDTQYF. As DNA, the CDR3 is TGTGCCAGCAGCTCTCTAGGGGAGGGCACAGATACGCAGTATTTT.

The genes are TRBV11-2 and TRBJ2-5; D uncertain. Trimming cost V 3 bases and J 2 bases, with 7 bases left between them. The CDR3 sequence is 13 residues long. Per the germline V gene, CDR1 is SGHAT and CDR2 is FQNNGV. The CDR3 region has the DNA TGTGCCAGCAGCTTCACTAAGCAAGAGACCCAGTACTTC. This encodes CASSFTKQETQYF. Full variable domain (remainder filled in from reference TRBV11-2 and TRBJ2-5): EAGVAQSPRYKIIEKRQSVAFWCNPISGHATLYWYQQILGQGPKLLIQFQNNGVVDDSQLPKDRFSAERLKGVDSTLKIQPAKLEDSAVYLCASSFTKQETQYFGPGTRLLVL.

This chain connects TRBV29-1 to TRBJ1-2; D is undetermined. The CDR3 runs to 14 residues. The V and J ends lost 6 bases and 5 bases respectively, with 19 bases between them. Germline assignment: CDR1 SQVTM and CDR2 ANQGSEA. This chain's CDR3 is CSVDTDPARYGYTF. CDR3 nucleotides: TGCAGCGTCGATACGGATCCAGCTCGATATGGCTACACCTTC.

The rearrangement uses TRBV6-5 and TRBJ1-2, with 7 bases matching TRBD1. The germline CDR1 and CDR2 sequences are MNHEY and SVGAGI. V dropped 5 bases and J dropped 2; count of bases not matched to a gene: 5. The CDR3 runs to 14 residues. Written as DNA, the CDR3 is TGTGCCAGCAGTCAACAGGGGATCAACTATGGCTACACCTTC. It specifies CASSQQGINYGYTF.

The CDR3 bases are TGTGCCAGCAGCTTGGGCGTCGCCAACAGGCGGGATGAGCAGTTCTTC. It translates to CASSLGVANRRDEQFF. The rearrangement joins TRBV5-6 to TRBJ2-1; D tentatively fits TRBD1 or TRBD2 (5 bases each). V was trimmed by 0 bases and J by 8 bases, leaving 18 bases between them. CDR1 SGHDT and CDR2 YYEEEE come from the germline V gene. The CDR3 covers 16 residues.

The CDR3 region is CASSFPTTPEQYF. CDR3 DNA: TGTGCCAGCAGCTTCCCGACGACGCCCGAGCAGTACTTC. The chain uses TRBV7-9 and TRBJ2-7; D call uncertain. There are 13 residues in the CDR3. Deletions cut 3 bases from V and 6 bases from J, with 12 bases between. Germline CDR1 SEHNR, CDR2 FQNEAQ (reference sequence).

This sequence joins TRBV7-9 and TRBJ2-5; 14 bases agree with TRBD2. Germline V lookup: CDR1 SEHNR, CDR2 FQNEAQ (reference sequence). This CDR3 region has 17 residues. The V and J ends lost 4 bases and 3 bases, in that order; junction bases with no gene match: 7. Here the CDR3 reads CASSSPPGLAGEETQYF. The CDR3 nucleotides are TGTGCCAGCAGCTCGCCTCCGGGACTAGCGGGAGAAGAGACCCAGTACTTC.